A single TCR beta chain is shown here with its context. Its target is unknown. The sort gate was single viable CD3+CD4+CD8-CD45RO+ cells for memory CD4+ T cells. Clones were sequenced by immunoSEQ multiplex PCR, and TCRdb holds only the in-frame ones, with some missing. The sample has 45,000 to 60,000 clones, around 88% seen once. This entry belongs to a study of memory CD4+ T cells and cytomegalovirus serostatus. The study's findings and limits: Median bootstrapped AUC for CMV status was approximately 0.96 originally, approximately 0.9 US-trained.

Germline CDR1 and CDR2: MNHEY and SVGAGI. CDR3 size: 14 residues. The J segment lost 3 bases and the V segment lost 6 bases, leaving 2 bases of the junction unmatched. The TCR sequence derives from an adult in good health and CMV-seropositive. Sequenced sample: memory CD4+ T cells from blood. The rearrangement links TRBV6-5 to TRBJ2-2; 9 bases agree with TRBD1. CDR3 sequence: CASSRTGDTGELFF. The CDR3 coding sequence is TGTGCCAGCAGCAGGACAGGGGACACCGGGGAGCTGTTTTTT.